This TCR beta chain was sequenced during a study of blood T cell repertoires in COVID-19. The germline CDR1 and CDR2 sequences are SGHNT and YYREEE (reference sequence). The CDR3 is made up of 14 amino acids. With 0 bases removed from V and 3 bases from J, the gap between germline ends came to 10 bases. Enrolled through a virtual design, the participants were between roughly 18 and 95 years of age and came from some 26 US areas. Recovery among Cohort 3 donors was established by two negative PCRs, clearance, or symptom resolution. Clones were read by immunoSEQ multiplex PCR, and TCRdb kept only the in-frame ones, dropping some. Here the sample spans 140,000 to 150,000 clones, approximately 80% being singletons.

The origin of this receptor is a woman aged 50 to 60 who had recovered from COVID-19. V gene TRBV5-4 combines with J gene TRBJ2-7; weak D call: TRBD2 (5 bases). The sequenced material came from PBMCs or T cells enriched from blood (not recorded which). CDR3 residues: CASSLGTENYEQYF. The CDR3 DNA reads TGTGCCAGCAGCTTGGGGACTGAGAACTACGAGCAGTACTTC.